One and the same sample provided the 9 T cell receptor beta chains below, sequenced in a study of shared clonotypes between healthy human individuals. TCRdb keeps only in-frame clones here, not all; method: immunoSEQ multiplex PCR. The sample lists 2 million to 2.5 million clones, less than 95% seen once, with roughly 0.34% in the top ten. Sequenced input: naive CD4+ T cells from PBMCs. The sample's subset: CD45RA+ positively selected. These receptors originate from a man aged 18 to 29 in good health. Some clones in this sample may be carry-over from other donors' samples.

The gene calls are TRBV30 and TRBJ1-1; D not resolved. The CDR3 is 13 amino acids. V lost 5 bases and J lost 3, with 13 bases in between. CDR1 GTSNPN and CDR2 SVGIG come from the germline V gene (reference sequence). The CDR3 DNA follows: TGTGCCTGGGCGAGCCAGGTGGACACTGAAGCTTTCTTT. This sequence encodes CAWASQVDTEAFF.

The V gene is TRBV5-6, the J gene TRBJ2-7; the D is unclear. Per the germline V gene, CDR1 is SGHDT and CDR2 is YYEEEE. V was clipped by 1 base and J by 6 bases, with 11 bases between them. The CDR3 length is 13 residues. In nucleotides, the CDR3 is TGTGCCAGCAGCTTGATCCCCCCCGGCGAGCAGTACTTC. Translation gives CASSLIPPGEQYF.

The chain joins TRBV9 to TRBJ2-1; 11 nucleotides line up with TRBD2. This CDR3 has 14 amino acids. Germline CDR1 reads SGDLS; CDR2 reads YYNGEE. V lost 2 bases and J lost 9; bases outside the gene matches: 4. CDR3 sequence (DNA): TGTGCCAGCAGCGTTAGCGGGAGGGCCTTTGAGCAGTTCTTC. Protein product: CASSVSGRAFEQFF.

The chain links TRBV7-2 to TRBJ1-5; D is perhaps TRBD1 (6 bases). CDR3 length equals 14 residues. Germline CDR1 SGHTA, CDR2 FQGNSA. Trimming removed 5 bases from V and 0 bases from J, with 8 bases in between. This CDR3 is CASSMGASNQPQHF. The CDR3 DNA reads TGTGCCAGCAGCATGGGGGCTAGCAATCAGCCCCAGCATTTT. Full variable domain (missing parts from reference TRBV7-2 and TRBJ1-5): GAGVSQSPSNKVTEKGKDVELRCDPISGHTALYWYRQSLGQGLEFLIYFQGNSAPDKSGLPSDRFSAERTGGSVSTLTIQRTQQEDSAVYLCASSMGASNQPQHFGDGTRLSIL.

Turning to this clone: Other nucleotide sequences in the sample specify the same CDR3. V and J are TRBV6-6 and TRBJ1-1; D is ambiguous. Germline V gene data show CDR1 as MNHNY and CDR2 as SVGAGI (reference sequence). Trimming took off 6 bases at V and 1 base at J, with 6 bases between the two ends. The CDR3 totals 12 residues. CDR3 sequence reads: CASSLRNTEAFF. The DNA for the CDR3 is TGTGCCAGCAGCTTGAGGAACACTGAAGCTTTCTTT.

The V and J genes are TRBV28 and TRBJ1-1; 7 bases fit TRBD1. Losses at the gene ends were 4 bases for V and 5 bases for J; bases not matched to a gene: 10. The germline V gene has CDR1 MDHEN and CDR2 SYDVKM. The CDR3 consists of 15 residues. The CDR3 is CASSSNRGLSTEAFF. The CDR3 DNA sequence: TGTGCCAGCAGTTCCAACAGGGGACTAAGTACTGAAGCTTTCTTT.

The chain carries TRBV28 and TRBJ2-2; 9 bases match TRBD2. V was pared by 7 bases and J by 2 bases, with 5 bases of the junction left unmatched. CDR3 length: 15 amino acids. Germline V gives CDR1 MDHEN, CDR2 SYDVKM. The CDR3 loop is CASTRTSANTGELFF. The CDR3, as DNA: TGTGCCAGCACCCGGACTAGCGCAAACACCGGGGAGCTGTTTTTT.

The rearrangement uses TRBV25-1 and TRBJ1-5, with unresolved D. The germline V and J ends were trimmed by 1 base and 1 base, with 5 bases remaining between them. The CDR3 length is 14 residues. From germline, CDR1 is MGHDK and CDR2 SYGVNS. As DNA, the CDR3 is TGTGCCAGCAGTGAATCAGGCAGCAATCAGCCCCAGCATTTT. Translated, it gives CASSESGSNQPQHF.

The gene calls are TRBV28 and TRBJ2-7; 8 bases line up with TRBD2. Germline V gene data show CDR1 as MDHEN and CDR2 as SYDVKM. This CDR3 has 14 residues. CDR3 loop: CAVAGTGTAYEQYF. As DNA, the CDR3 is TGTGCGGTAGCGGGGACCGGGACCGCCTACGAGCAGTACTTC.